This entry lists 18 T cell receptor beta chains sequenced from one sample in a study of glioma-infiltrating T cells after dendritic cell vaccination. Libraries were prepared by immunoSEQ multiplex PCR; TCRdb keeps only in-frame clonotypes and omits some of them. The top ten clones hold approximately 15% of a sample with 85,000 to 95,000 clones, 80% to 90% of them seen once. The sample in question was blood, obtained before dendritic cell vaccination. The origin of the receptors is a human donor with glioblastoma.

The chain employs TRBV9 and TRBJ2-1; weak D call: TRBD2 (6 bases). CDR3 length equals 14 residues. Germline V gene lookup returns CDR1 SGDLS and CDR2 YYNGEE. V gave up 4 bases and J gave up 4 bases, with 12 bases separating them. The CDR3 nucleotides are TGTGCCAGCAGCAGCGGGTATTCTTACAATGAGCAGTTCTTC. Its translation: CASSSGYSYNEQFF.

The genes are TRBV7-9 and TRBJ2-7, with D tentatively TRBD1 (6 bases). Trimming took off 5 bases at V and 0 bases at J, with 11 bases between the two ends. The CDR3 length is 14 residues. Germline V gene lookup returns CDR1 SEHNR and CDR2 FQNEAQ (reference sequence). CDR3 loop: CASSLGQTSYEQYF. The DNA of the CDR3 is TGTGCCAGCAGCCTCGGACAGACCTCCTACGAGCAGTACTTC.

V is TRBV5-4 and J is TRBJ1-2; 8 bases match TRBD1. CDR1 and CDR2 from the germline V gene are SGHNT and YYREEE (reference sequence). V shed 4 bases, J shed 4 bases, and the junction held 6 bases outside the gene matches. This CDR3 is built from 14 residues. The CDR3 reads CASSPGQGIYGYTF. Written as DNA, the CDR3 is TGTGCCAGCAGCCCTGGACAGGGCATCTATGGCTACACCTTC.

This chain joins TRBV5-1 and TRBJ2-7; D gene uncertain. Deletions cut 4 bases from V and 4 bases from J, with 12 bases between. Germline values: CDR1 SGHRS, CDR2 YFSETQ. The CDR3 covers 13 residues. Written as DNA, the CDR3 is TGCGCCAGCAGCCTCGAGGCGCGGTACGAGCAGTACTTC. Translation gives CASSLEARYEQYF.

The CDR3 region has the DNA TGTGCCAGTAATATGGCGGAACAAGAGACCCAGTACTTC. It specifies CASNMAEQETQYF. The rearrangement links TRBV6-1 to TRBJ2-5; D ambiguous. The ends were cut back, 9 bases at V and 2 bases at J, with 13 bases in the middle. The CDR3 covers 13 residues. Germline values: CDR1 MNHNS, CDR2 SASEGT.

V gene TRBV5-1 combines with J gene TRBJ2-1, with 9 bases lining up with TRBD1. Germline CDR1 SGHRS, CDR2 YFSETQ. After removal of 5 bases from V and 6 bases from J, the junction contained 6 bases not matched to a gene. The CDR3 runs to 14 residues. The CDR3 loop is CASRATTGGNEQFF. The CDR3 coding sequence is TGCGCCAGCAGAGCTACGACAGGGGGCAATGAGCAGTTCTTC.

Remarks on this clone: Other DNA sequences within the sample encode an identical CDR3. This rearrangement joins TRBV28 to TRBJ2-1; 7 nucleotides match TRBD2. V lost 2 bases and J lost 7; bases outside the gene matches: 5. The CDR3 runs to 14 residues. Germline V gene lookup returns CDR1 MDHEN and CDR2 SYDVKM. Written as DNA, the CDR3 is TGTGCCAGCAGTTTAGGGCTAGCGGTTAATGAGCAGTTCTTC. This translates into CASSLGLAVNEQFF.

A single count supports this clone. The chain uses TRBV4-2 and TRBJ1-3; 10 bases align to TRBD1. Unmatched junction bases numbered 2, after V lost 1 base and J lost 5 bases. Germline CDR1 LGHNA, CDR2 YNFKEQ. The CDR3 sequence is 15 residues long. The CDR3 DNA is TGTGCCAGCAGCCAAGGACAGGGGGCTCGAAACACCATATATTTT. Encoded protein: CASSQGQGARNTIYF.

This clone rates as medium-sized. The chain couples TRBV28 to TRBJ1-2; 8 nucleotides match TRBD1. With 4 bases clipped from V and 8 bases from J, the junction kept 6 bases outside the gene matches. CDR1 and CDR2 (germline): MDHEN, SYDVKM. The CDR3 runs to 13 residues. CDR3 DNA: TGTGCCAGCAGTTCCACCTGGGACAGGGGCTACACCTTC. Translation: CASSSTWDRGYTF.

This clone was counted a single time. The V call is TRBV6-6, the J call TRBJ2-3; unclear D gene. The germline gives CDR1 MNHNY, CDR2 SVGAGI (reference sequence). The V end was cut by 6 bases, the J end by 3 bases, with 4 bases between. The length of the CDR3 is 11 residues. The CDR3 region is CASSLTDTQYF. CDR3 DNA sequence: TGTGCCAGCAGCCTGACAGATACGCAGTATTTT.

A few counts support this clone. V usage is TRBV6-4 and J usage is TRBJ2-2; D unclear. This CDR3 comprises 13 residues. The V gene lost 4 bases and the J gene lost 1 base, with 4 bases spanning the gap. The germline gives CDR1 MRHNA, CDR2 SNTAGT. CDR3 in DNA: TGTGCCAGCAGTGTAGAGAACACCGGGGAGCTGTTTTTT. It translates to CASSVENTGELFF.

CDR3 sequence (DNA): TGTGCCAGCAGCTTAGTCACAGGGGACACCGGGGAGCTGTTTTTT. Its protein is CASSLVTGDTGELFF. This sequence joins TRBV7-9 and TRBJ2-2; 7 bases align to TRBD1. This CDR3 is 15 amino acids long. V was pared by 1 base and J by 3 bases, with 2 bases of the junction left unmatched. Germline V gives CDR1 SEHNR, CDR2 FQNEAQ (reference sequence).

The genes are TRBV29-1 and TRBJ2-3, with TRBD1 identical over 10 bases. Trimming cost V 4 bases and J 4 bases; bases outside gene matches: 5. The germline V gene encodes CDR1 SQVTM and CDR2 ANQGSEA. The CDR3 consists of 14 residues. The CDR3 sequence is CSVGLTGGSDTQYF. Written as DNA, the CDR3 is TGCAGCGTTGGTCTGACAGGGGGCTCAGATACGCAGTATTTT.

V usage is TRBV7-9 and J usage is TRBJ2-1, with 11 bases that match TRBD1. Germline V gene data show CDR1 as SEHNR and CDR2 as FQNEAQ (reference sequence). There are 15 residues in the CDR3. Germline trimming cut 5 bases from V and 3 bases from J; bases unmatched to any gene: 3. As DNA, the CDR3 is TGTGCCAGCAGCGCCGGGACAGGGGGCTACAATGAGCAGTTCTTC. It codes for CASSAGTGGYNEQFF.

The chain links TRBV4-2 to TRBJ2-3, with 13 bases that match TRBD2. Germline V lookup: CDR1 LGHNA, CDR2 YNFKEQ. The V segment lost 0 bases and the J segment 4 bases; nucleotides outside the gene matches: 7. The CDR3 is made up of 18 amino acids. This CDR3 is CASSQEGTSGIAADTQYF. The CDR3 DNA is TGTGCCAGCAGCCAAGAGGGGACTAGCGGGATTGCAGCAGATACGCAGTATTTT.

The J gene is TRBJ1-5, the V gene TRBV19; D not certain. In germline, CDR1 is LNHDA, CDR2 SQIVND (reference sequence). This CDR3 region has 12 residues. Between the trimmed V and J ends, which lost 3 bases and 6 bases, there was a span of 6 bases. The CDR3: CASSIGGQPQHF. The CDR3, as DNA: TGTGCCAGTAGTATCGGAGGTCAGCCCCAGCATTTT.

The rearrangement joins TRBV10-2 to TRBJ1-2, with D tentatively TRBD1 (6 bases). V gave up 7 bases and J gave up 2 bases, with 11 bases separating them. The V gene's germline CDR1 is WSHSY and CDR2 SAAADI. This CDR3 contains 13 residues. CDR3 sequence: CASTPGENYGYTF. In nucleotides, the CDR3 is TGCGCCAGCACCCCAGGGGAAAACTATGGCTACACCTTC.

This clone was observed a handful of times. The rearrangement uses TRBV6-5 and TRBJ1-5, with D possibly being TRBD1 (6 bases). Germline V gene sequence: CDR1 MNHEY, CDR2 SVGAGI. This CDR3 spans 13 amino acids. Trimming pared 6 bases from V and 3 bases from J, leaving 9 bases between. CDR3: CASSGTHNQPQHF. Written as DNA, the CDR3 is TGTGCCAGCAGCGGGACACACAATCAGCCCCAGCATTTT.